Included here is one TCR beta chain sequence, with context. This sample is part of a study of control samples from healthy donors and cancer patients. CDR3 length equals 11 residues. V gave up 5 bases and J gave up 7 bases, with 6 bases separating them. CDR1 is LGHNT, CDR2 FRNRAP, per germline. TCRdb's table, derived via immunoSEQ multiplex PCR, lists solely in-frame clones and lacks some. The sample yields about 170,000 clones, roughly nine tenths seen once. This receptor was obtained from a woman aged 25-40 years in good health. The V gene is TRBV12-5, the J gene TRBJ2-1; D remains ambiguous. Sequenced material: blood. CDR3 amino acids: CASGLLNEQFF. Here the CDR3 DNA reads TGTGCTAGTGGTCTCTTAAATGAGCAGTTCTTC. Variable domain in full (rest from reference TRBV12-5 and TRBJ2-1): DARVTQTPRHKVTEMGQEVTMRCQPILGHNTVFWYRQTMMQGLELLAYFRNRAPLDDSGMPKDRFSAEMPDATLATLKIQPSEPRDSAVYFCASGLLNEQFFGPGTRLTVL.